The present T cell receptor (beta chain) was sequenced within a study of prognosis after radiotherapy for stage I lung cancer. At the level of the study: Squamous cell carcinoma was diagnosed in several patients and adenocarcinoma in some 11. Study observations and caveats: It is unknown whether the expanded TCR clones recognize the tumor.

Details on this clonotype: The target antigen is unknown. One end of the junction is discordant with germline, which a read error may explain.

Germline V gene lookup returns CDR1 SGHAT and CDR2 FQNNGV. The CDR3 totals 16 residues. Multiplex PCR, run in two rounds, amplified TCR beta CDR3 from genomic DNA. Initially, in first-round PCR, primers specific to each TRBV and TRBJ gene were used. TCRdb reanalysed the multiplex PCR reads using MiXCR and keeps one entry per CDR3 protein. In the table there are fewer than 35,000 distinct CDR3 sequences, approximately 31% of which are singletons. The sample in question was PBMCs, obtained before or after stereotactic body radiation therapy (not recorded which). This chain links TRBV11-2 with TRBJ2-7; TRBD1 is a possible D gene (5 bases). This receptor was obtained from a donor at least 50 years old with non-small cell lung cancer. The DNA for the CDR3 is TGTGCCAGCAGCTTCCAGGGTTCTATCGCGTTCTACGAGCGGTACTTC. It specifies CASSFQGSIAFYERYF.